These 29 T cell receptor beta chains share one sample of origin, sequenced in a study of blood T cell repertoires in COVID-19. Profiled with immunoSEQ multiplex PCR; TCRdb holds only in-frame clones, not every one. The sample holds some 110,000 clones, 86% seen once. The sequencing sample was made of peripheral blood. The source of these receptors is a man in his forties with acute or convalescent COVID-19.

The genes are TRBV12-3 or TRBV12-4 and TRBJ2-7; no definite D call. V dropped 6 bases and J dropped 1 base, with 7 bases sitting between them. This CDR3 is 12 amino acids long. The CDR3 nucleotides are TGTGCCAGCAGCCCCGAGTCCTACGAGCAGTACTTC. Amino acid sequence: CASSPESYEQYF.

The J gene is TRBJ1-2, the V gene TRBV18, with D unclear. V dropped 3 bases and J dropped 6 bases, with 14 bases sitting between them. The CDR3 runs 14 residues. CDR1 is KGHSH, CDR2 LQKENI, per germline. The CDR3 DNA reads TGTGCCAGCTCACCGGTCGAGGCAGTCCATGGCTACACCTTC. Translation: CASSPVEAVHGYTF.

The chain links TRBV7-9 to TRBJ2-5; a weak D match, TRBD2 (6 bases). Trimming removed 3 bases from V and 5 bases from J, with 13 bases in between. Germline CDR1 is SEHNR and CDR2 is FQNEAQ (reference sequence). The CDR3 totals 14 residues. CDR3 DNA: TGTGCCAGCAGCTTGTCTCTGGAGGGGGAGACCCAGTACTTC. This sequence encodes CASSLSLEGETQYF.

The V gene is TRBV5-1, the J gene TRBJ1-6; possibly TRBD1 for D (5 bases). The V and J ends lost 3 bases and 10 bases respectively, with 20 bases between them. This CDR3 has 16 amino acids. Germline V gene data show CDR1 as SGHRS and CDR2 as YFSETQ. CDR3 amino acids: CASSSGDSLSGSPLHF. For the CDR3, the DNA is TGCGCCAGCAGCTCGGGGGACTCTTTGAGCGGCTCACCCCTCCACTTT.

This clone was picked up a small number of times. The chain couples TRBV5-1 to TRBJ2-3, with 10 nucleotides matching TRBD2. This CDR3 spans 15 amino acids. J gave up 7 bases and V 4 bases, and 9 bases lay outside the gene matches. CDR1 SGHRS and CDR2 YFSETQ come from the germline V gene. DNA for the CDR3: TGCGCCAGCAGCCCGGCCAGCGGGGGGGCAAATACGCAGTATTTT. This encodes CASSPASGGANTQYF. Full variable domain (rest looked up from reference TRBV5-1 and TRBJ2-3): KAGVTQTPRYLIKTRGQQVTLSCSPISGHRSVSWYQQTPGQGLQFLFEYFSETQRNKGNFPGRFSGRQFSNSRSEMNVSTLELGDSALYLCASSPASGGANTQYFGPGTRLTVL.

The gene calls are TRBV7-9 and TRBJ2-2; 9 bases map to TRBD2. V dropped 4 bases and J dropped 1; count of bases not matched to a gene: 7. CDR3 length: 17 amino acids. Germline V CDR1 and CDR2: SEHNR, FQNEAQ (reference sequence). The CDR3: CASSSSGLAMNTGELFF. Written as DNA, the CDR3 is TGTGCCAGCAGCTCCTCCGGACTAGCGATGAACACCGGGGAGCTGTTTTTT.

The V and J genes are TRBV19 and TRBJ1-4, with D possibly being TRBD1 (6 bases). Deletions cut 4 bases from V and 5 bases from J, with 11 bases between. CDR1 and CDR2 (germline): LNHDA, SQIVND (reference sequence). The CDR3 totals 14 residues. CDR3 loop: CASSKRGANEKLFF. The CDR3 DNA reads as TGTGCCAGTAGTAAGCGGGGGGCGAATGAAAAACTGTTTTTT.

The chain carries TRBV7-3 and TRBJ2-3; TRBD2 might be the D (5 bases). Germline values: CDR1 SGHTA, CDR2 FQGTGA. The V gene lost 0 bases and the J gene lost 3 bases, with 7 bases spanning the gap. This CDR3 comprises 14 residues. The CDR3 DNA reads TGTGCCAGCAGCTTAACGACGGGGACAGATACGCAGTATTTT. Its protein product is CASSLTTGTDTQYF. Full variable domain (rest looked up from reference TRBV7-3 and TRBJ2-3): GAGVSQTPSNKVTEKGKYVELRCDPISGHTALYWYRQSLGQGPEFLIYFQGTGAADDSGLPNDRFFAVRPEGSVSTLKIQRTERGDSAVYLCASSLTTGTDTQYFGPGTRLTVL.

This clone was found once. V usage is TRBV27 and J usage is TRBJ2-1, with 7 nucleotides matching TRBD1. The V gene's germline CDR1 is MNHEY and CDR2 SMNVEV (reference sequence). Trimming cost V 4 bases and J 0 bases; bases outside gene matches: 3. The CDR3 loop spans 15 amino acids. CDR3 loop: CASSSTGSSYNEQFF. CDR3 nucleotide sequence: TGTGCCAGCAGTTCGACAGGGAGCTCCTACAATGAGCAGTTCTTC.

The chain links TRBV30 to TRBJ1-2; D gene unclear. CDR1 is GTSNPN and CDR2 is SVGIG in the germline V gene (reference sequence). V lost 0 bases, J lost 3 bases, and 17 bases lay in between. CDR3 length: 16 residues. The CDR3 region is CAWSVLSRWSDYGYTF. The DNA of the CDR3 is TGTGCCTGGAGTGTACTATCCCGCTGGTCCGACTATGGCTACACCTTC.

This chain connects TRBV9 to TRBJ1-6, with 8 positions matching TRBD1. J was trimmed by 4 bases and V by 4 bases; bases with no gene match: 10. Germline lookup yields CDR1 SGDLS and CDR2 YYNGEE. The CDR3 is 17 residues long. CDR3 region: CASSPTFGDRYNSPLHF. Here the CDR3 DNA reads TGTGCCAGCAGCCCCACTTTCGGGGACAGGTATAATTCACCCCTCCACTTT.

This clone was picked up one time. The chain combines TRBV7-9 with TRBJ2-7; a possible D gene is TRBD1 (5 bases). V was clipped by 2 bases and J by 4 bases, with 15 bases between them. The CDR3 extends over 15 amino acids. The germline gives CDR1 SEHNR, CDR2 FQNEAQ (reference sequence). CDR3 sequence (DNA): TGTGCCAGCAGCTTACAGGGAAGGGGATCTTACGAGCAGTACTTC. Translation gives CASSLQGRGSYEQYF.

CDR3 nucleotides: TGCGCCAGCAGCCAAAAACAGGGGGTTCAGGGCTACACCTTC. Translated, it gives CASSQKQGVQGYTF. The rearrangement joins TRBV4-1 to TRBJ1-2; 8 bases are shared with TRBD1. Trimming took 2 bases from V and 8 from J; bases not matched to a gene: 7. The CDR3 totals 14 residues. The germline CDR1 and CDR2 sequences are MGHRA and YSYEKL.

This chain connects TRBV5-5 to TRBJ2-1; 7 positions agree with TRBD2. The germline gives CDR1 SGHKS, CDR2 YYEKEE (reference sequence). J lost 7 bases, V lost 1 base, and 5 bases had no gene match. This CDR3 spans 14 amino acids. In nucleotides, the CDR3 is TGTGCCAGCAGCTTGTATACTAGCGTTAATGAGCAGTTCTTC. Protein: CASSLYTSVNEQFF.

The rearrangement joins TRBV19 to TRBJ1-1; 7 nucleotides align to TRBD1. The CDR3 runs to 15 residues. The V gene end was trimmed by 5 bases and the J gene end by 0 bases; junction bases not matched to a gene: 6. Germline V gene sequence: CDR1 LNHDA, CDR2 SQIVND (reference sequence). DNA for the CDR3: TGTGCCAGTAGTGCCCAGGGGGGCATGAACACTGAAGCTTTCTTT. Translating gives CASSAQGGMNTEAFF. Based on the CDR3 plus reference TRBV19 and TRBJ1-1, the full variable domain is DGGITQSPKYLFRKEGQNVTLSCEQNLNHDAMYWYRQDPGQGLRLIYYSQIVNDFQKGDIAEGYSVSREKKESFPLTVTSAQKNPTAFYLCASSAQGGMNTEAFFGQGTRLTVV.

This clone was seen a handful of times. This rearrangement joins TRBV30 to TRBJ1-3; D remains unclear. CDR1 is GTSNPN, CDR2 SVGIG, per germline (reference sequence). CDR3 length: 10 residues. Trimming removed 5 bases from V and 9 bases from J, with 8 bases in between. Here the CDR3 DNA reads TGTGCCTGGGGTAGCCTCACCATATATTTT. Its protein product is CAWGSLTIYF.

The rearrangement uses TRBV9 and TRBJ2-3; 13 nucleotides agree with TRBD2. The CDR3 covers 17 residues. The germline gives CDR1 SGDLS, CDR2 YYNGEE. The V and J ends lost 2 bases and 5 bases, in that order; junction bases with no gene match: 8. CDR3 in DNA: TGTGCCAGCAGCGTTAAACTAGCGGGAGGGCCGGGAGATACGCAGTATTTT. This translates into CASSVKLAGGPGDTQYF.

The V and J genes are TRBV5-4 and TRBJ2-7; 10 nucleotides line up with TRBD2. Trimming removed 3 bases from V and 3 bases from J; junction bases left unmatched: 3. CDR3 size: 14 residues. The V gene's germline CDR1 is SGHNT and CDR2 YYREEE (reference sequence). The CDR3, as DNA: TGTGCCAGCAGCTCCGGGACTAGCGTCTACGAGCAGTACTTC. Protein product: CASSSGTSVYEQYF.

The chain links TRBV3-1 (or the pseudogene TRBV3-2) to TRBJ2-1; a weak D match, TRBD1 (5 bases). CDR1 and CDR2 (germline): LGHDT, YNNKEL (reference sequence). V was pared by 8 bases and J by 5 bases, with 10 bases between. The CDR3 totals 12 residues. The CDR3 loop reads CASATVNNEQFF. CDR3 in DNA: TGTGCCAGCGCGACAGTTAACAATGAGCAGTTCTTC.

This chain links TRBV7-2 with TRBJ1-1; D is possibly TRBD1 (5 bases). The V end lost 3 bases, the J end lost 3 bases, and 8 bases lay between the germline ends. The CDR3 is 13 amino acids. Germline CDR1 SGHTA, CDR2 FQGNSA. The CDR3 reads CASSLQGYTEAFF. In nucleotides, the CDR3 is TGTGCCAGCAGCTTGCAGGGATACACTGAAGCTTTCTTT.

CDR3 residues: CASSYGQDQETQYF. CDR3 bases: TGTGCCAGCAGTTACGGGCAGGACCAAGAGACCCAGTACTTC. The chain is built from TRBV6-5 and TRBJ2-5, with D uncertain. Germline-derived CDR1 and CDR2 are MNHEY and SVGAGI. The CDR3 has 14 amino acids. Between the trimmed V and J ends, which lost 2 bases and 0 bases, there was a span of 7 bases.

The chain uses TRBV4-3 and TRBJ1-4; 11 positions agree with TRBD1. The CDR3 is 14 amino acids. The ends lost 5 bases at V and 9 bases at J; junction bases unmatched: 5. Per the germline V gene, CDR1 is LGHNA and CDR2 is YSLEER. The CDR3 bases are TGCGCCAGCAGCGTGCGGACAGGGGGCCAAAAACTGTTTTTT. Its translation: CASSVRTGGQKLFF.

The V and J genes are TRBV14 and TRBJ1-1; the D gene is possibly TRBD1 (5 bases). In germline, CDR1 is SGHDN, CDR2 FVKESK. V was trimmed by 5 bases and J by 2 bases, leaving 9 bases between them. CDR3 length: 13 residues. CDR3 in amino acids: CASSSTANTEAFF. The CDR3 DNA follows: TGTGCCAGCAGCTCGACAGCAAACACTGAAGCTTTCTTT.

The rearrangement uses TRBV7-6 and TRBJ2-7; 7 nucleotides match TRBD1. The germline CDR1 and CDR2 sequences are SGHVS and FNYEAQ. Unmatched junction bases numbered 8, after V lost 2 bases and J lost 4 bases. CDR3 length: 15 amino acids. The CDR3 nucleotides read TGTGCCAGCAGCTTATCTGAAAGGGGGCCATACGAGCAGTACTTC. Amino acid sequence: CASSLSERGPYEQYF.

J is TRBJ2-1 and V is TRBV6-5; TRBD1 agrees at 7 bases. The CDR3 runs to 15 residues. The trim removed 6 bases at V and 7 bases at J, leaving 12 bases unmatched. The V gene's germline CDR1 is MNHEY and CDR2 SVGAGI. CDR3 loop: CASSDAGTALNEQFF. As DNA, the CDR3 is TGTGCCAGCAGCGATGCTGGGACAGCACTTAATGAGCAGTTCTTC.

In DNA, the CDR3 is TGTGCCTGGAGGGACAGTCAGTATTTGGGCAATCAGCCCCAGCATTTT. As protein: CAWRDSQYLGNQPQHF. The V gene is TRBV30, the J gene TRBJ1-5, with D possibly matching TRBD1 (6 bases). CDR3 length: 16 amino acids. Trimming left V 3 bases short and J 2 bases short, with 17 bases between. CDR1 is GTSNPN, CDR2 SVGIG, per germline (reference sequence). Looking up the rest from reference TRBV30 and TRBJ1-5 gives the full variable domain: SQTIHQWPATLVQPVGSPLSLECTVEGTSNPNLYWYRQAAGRGLQLLFYSVGIGQISSEVPQNLSASRPQDRQFILSSKKLLLSDSGFYLCAWRDSQYLGNQPQHFGDGTRLSIL.

The chain carries TRBV6-6 and TRBJ2-7, with 13 bases matching TRBD2. CDR3 length equals 19 residues. The V segment lost 6 bases and the J segment 6 bases; nucleotides outside the gene matches: 20. The germline V gene encodes CDR1 MNHNY and CDR2 SVGAGI (reference sequence). CDR3 loop: CASSFRTGELAGGGTEQYF. In nucleotides, the CDR3 is TGTGCCAGCAGCTTTCGGACAGGGGAACTAGCGGGAGGGGGAACCGAGCAGTACTTC.

V and J are TRBV19 and TRBJ1-3, with D tentatively TRBD1 (5 bases). CDR1 is LNHDA and CDR2 is SQIVND in the germline V gene (reference sequence). This CDR3 has 15 residues. The germline V and J ends were trimmed by 7 bases and 2 bases, with 15 bases remaining between them. DNA of the CDR3: TGTGCCAGTACCCCTCGGGGAGGGGCTGGAAACACCATATATTTT. Protein sequence: CASTPRGGAGNTIYF.

This clone was observed a single time. The chain couples TRBV5-1 to TRBJ2-5; D remains ambiguous. The CDR3 consists of 15 residues. The V gene's germline CDR1 is SGHRS and CDR2 YFSETQ. V was shortened by 0 bases and J by 5 bases, with 14 bases between the two germline ends. The CDR3 DNA is TGCGCCAGCAGCTTGGGTCCCTATCTTGCTGAGACCCAGTACTTC. This codes for CASSLGPYLAETQYF.